This T cell receptor beta chain was identified during a study of blood T cell repertoires in COVID-19. Study summary: Spain, Italy and the United States supplied samples that represented acute and convalescent COVID-19. Nucleic acid was either cDNA or gDNA, and it came from T cells, B-cell-depleted T cells, or PBMCs.

Sequencing used immunoSEQ multiplex PCR; TCRdb keeps in-frame clones, though not all of them. The sample includes some 260,000 clones, 70% to 80% of them seen just once. The V gene's germline CDR1 is SGHTA and CDR2 FQGNSA. The CDR3 consists of 14 residues. Trimming left V 5 bases short and J 3 bases short, with 12 bases between. This clone was observed at least ten times. The receptor was isolated from a woman of 80 years or more with acute or convalescent COVID-19. The gene calls are TRBV7-2 and TRBJ2-3; tentative D call: TRBD1 (5 bases). The specimen sequenced was peripheral blood. The CDR3 DNA reads as TGTGCCAGCAGCCTACGACAGTTAACAGATACGCAGTATTTT. This encodes CASSLRQLTDTQYF.